This passage covers 2 T cell receptor beta chains from one sample sequenced in a study of early T cells in non-severe SARS-CoV-2 infection. TCRdb recomputed calls from the 5' RACE reads with MiXCR, one row per CDR3 protein. The sample includes tens of thousands of distinct CDR3 sequences, approximately 14% of them seen just once. The specimen was whole blood, collected at baseline. All receptors derive from an adult who was a healthcare worker with PCR-confirmed SARS-CoV-2 infection or an uninfected control (not recorded which).

In this sample, this clonotype turned up a few times. The chain recombines TRBV28 with TRBJ2-2, with 10 bases identical to TRBD2. Germline-derived CDR1 and CDR2 are MDHEN and SYDVKM. The V and J ends lost 4 bases and 6 bases, in that order; junction bases with no gene match: 11. This CDR3 has 17 amino acids. The CDR3 DNA is TGTGCCAGCAGTTCTATCTGGGCTAGCGGGAGTTCCGGGGAGCTGTTTTTT. The encoded protein is CASSSIWASGSSGELFF.

This clonotype has only a few counts. The chain recombines TRBV6-1 with TRBJ2-6; D is ambiguous. Germline CDR1 is MNHNS and CDR2 is SASEGT. This CDR3 comprises 18 residues. With 2 bases removed from V and 0 bases from J, the gap between germline ends came to 14 bases. Here the CDR3 DNA reads TGTGCCAGCAGTGAAAGGGTCAGCGATAGCTCTGGGGCCAACGTCCTGACTTTC. Its protein is CASSERVSDSSGANVLTF.